The 32 T cell receptor beta chains reported below all come from one sample, sequenced in a study of blood T cell repertoires in COVID-19. The method was immunoSEQ multiplex PCR; TCRdb's version includes in-frame clones alone and lacks a portion of them. The sample lists roughly 200,000 clones; about 80% were seen once. Input material: peripheral blood. These receptors were collected from a man aged 65 to 79 with active or convalescent COVID-19.

V is TRBV19 and J is TRBJ2-1, with 7 bases fitting TRBD2. After removal of 1 base from V and 4 bases from J, the junction contained 4 bases not matched to a gene. The length of the CDR3 is 15 residues. Looked up from germline, CDR1 is LNHDA and CDR2 is SQIVND (reference sequence). The CDR3 DNA sequence: TGTGCCAGTAGTATAGGTAGCGGGCATTACAATGAGCAGTTCTTC. Translation: CASSIGSGHYNEQFF.

The gene calls are TRBV28 and TRBJ1-2, with TRBD1 identical over 7 bases. After removal of 3 bases from V and 3 bases from J, the junction contained 7 bases not matched to a gene. The CDR3 runs to 15 residues. Looked up from germline, CDR1 is MDHEN and CDR2 is SYDVKM. The CDR3 loop is CASSFPTGQYYGYTF. DNA for the CDR3: TGTGCCAGCAGTTTCCCGACAGGGCAATACTATGGCTACACCTTC.

The chain uses TRBV5-4 and TRBJ2-7; 7 bases match TRBD1. Trimming at V came to 5 bases and at J to 5 bases, leaving 7 bases not matched to a gene. Germline CDR1 SGHNT, CDR2 YYREEE (reference sequence). CDR3 length equals 13 residues. For the CDR3, the DNA is TGTGCCAGCAGGAGACAGGGTGGGAACGAGCAGTACTTC. Translating it yields CASRRQGGNEQYF. The entire variable domain, with the rest obtained from reference TRBV5-4 and TRBJ2-7, is as follows: ETGVTQSPTHLIKTRGQQVTLRCSSQSGHNTVSWYQQALGQGPQFIFQYYREEENGRGNFPPRFSGLQFPNYSSELNVNALELDDSALYLCASRRQGGNEQYFGPGTRLTVT.

The chain has TRBV21-1 and TRBJ2-3; the table gives TRBD1 as D, unverified against the DNA. TRBV21-1 is a listed pseudogene. The CDR3 is 22 amino acids. CDR3 region: CASSKVGEGGRRRIRNTDTQYF. The CDR3 bases are TGTGCCAGCAGCAAAGTTGGTGAAGGGGGCCGCCGACGGATCAGAAACACAGATACGCAGTATTTT.

This chain joins TRBV5-5 and TRBJ2-3; 7 bases align to TRBD1. Germline assignment: CDR1 SGHKS and CDR2 YYEKEE (reference sequence). CDR3 length equals 14 residues. Trimming removed 4 bases from V and 3 bases from J; junction bases left unmatched: 5. CDR3 protein: CASSVGTATDTQYF. The CDR3 nucleotides are TGTGCCAGCAGCGTCGGGACAGCTACAGATACGCAGTATTTT.

The chain joins TRBV2 to TRBJ2-3, with TRBD2 matching 8 bases. The CDR3 has 15 amino acids. V shed 4 bases, J shed 2 bases, and the junction held 5 bases outside the gene matches. Germline lookup yields CDR1 SNHLY and CDR2 FYNNEI. CDR3 amino acids: CASSGLARNTDTQYF. In DNA, the CDR3 is TGTGCCAGCAGTGGACTAGCGCGAAACACAGATACGCAGTATTTT.

The V and J genes are TRBV6-2 or TRBV6-3 and TRBJ2-1; 7 bases are a match to TRBD2. V gave up 2 bases and J gave up 0 bases; unmatched junction bases: 1. CDR3 length: 15 amino acids. Germline V lookup: CDR1 MNHEY, CDR2 SVGEGT. The CDR3 coding sequence is TGTGCCAGCAGTTACGGACTAGACTCCTACAATGAGCAGTTCTTC. This codes for CASSYGLDSYNEQFF.

This chain joins TRBV5-1 and TRBJ1-2; TRBD1 might be the D (6 bases). Trimming pared 4 bases from V and 4 bases from J, leaving 14 bases between. CDR3 length: 14 residues. Germline lookup yields CDR1 SGHRS and CDR2 YFSETQ. CDR3 sequence (DNA): TGCGCCAGCAGCCCGGACAGCACCGGCTATGGCTACACCTTC. Its protein product is CASSPDSTGYGYTF.

The chain has TRBV7-9 and TRBJ2-3, with 14 bases fitting TRBD2. From germline, CDR1 is SEHNR and CDR2 FQNEAQ (reference sequence). J lost 6 bases, V lost 5 bases, and 7 bases had no gene match. The CDR3 sequence is 16 residues long. The DNA for the CDR3 is TGTGCCAGCAGCCCCCCGGGACTAGCGGGGGCTGATACGCAGTATTTT. Its translation: CASSPPGLAGADTQYF.

J is TRBJ2-3 and V is TRBV7-8, with 9 bases fitting TRBD1. The CDR3 extends over 13 amino acids. The germline V gene encodes CDR1 SGHVS and CDR2 FQNEAQ. V shed 1 base, J shed 10 bases, and the junction held 3 bases outside the gene matches. The CDR3 DNA follows: TGTGCCAGCAGCTTAGACTGGACAGGGGCGCAGTATTTT. Amino acid sequence: CASSLDWTGAQYF.

The rearrangement uses TRBV30 and TRBJ2-3; D gene unclear. V lost 2 bases and J lost 5, with 5 bases in between. CDR3 length equals 11 residues. Germline lookup yields CDR1 GTSNPN and CDR2 SVGIG (reference sequence). The CDR3 DNA sequence: TGTGCCTGGAGTTCCCGAGATACGCAGTATTTT. It specifies CAWSSRDTQYF.

This chain uses TRBV4-3 with TRBJ1-1; D is unresolved. The CDR3 runs to 14 residues. With 4 bases removed from V and 4 bases from J, the gap between germline ends came to 13 bases. Germline V gene data show CDR1 as LGHNA and CDR2 as YSLEER. The CDR3 is CASSLDWAGTEAFF. Here the CDR3 DNA reads TGCGCCAGCAGCCTGGACTGGGCGGGCACTGAAGCTTTCTTT.

V is TRBV7-9 and J is TRBJ1-2, with D possibly TRBD1 on 5 matching bases. V was trimmed by 5 bases and J by 10 bases, leaving 23 bases between them. Germline CDR1 is SEHNR and CDR2 is FQNEAQ (reference sequence). The CDR3 has 15 amino acids. The chain's CDR3 is CASSLGQGDLPPYTF. The CDR3 nucleotides are TGTGCCAGCAGCCTTGGGCAGGGCGATCTCCCACCCTACACCTTC.

This clone occurred once. V usage is TRBV4-3 and J usage is TRBJ1-2; D ambiguous. Germline assignment: CDR1 LGHNA and CDR2 YSLEER. The length of the CDR3 is 15 residues. With 4 bases removed from V and 0 bases from J, the gap between germline ends came to 12 bases. Here the CDR3 DNA reads TGCGCCAGCAGCCCCTACGGCGGTACTAACTATGGCTACACCTTC. Its translation: CASSPYGGTNYGYTF.

This rearrangement joins TRBV7-2 to TRBJ2-2; 10 bases are shared with TRBD2. In germline, CDR1 is SGHTA, CDR2 FQGNSA. The length of the CDR3 is 18 residues. Trimming removed 2 bases from V and 6 bases from J; junction bases left unmatched: 12. CDR3 sequence: CASSLKRASGGWAGELFF. DNA of the CDR3: TGTGCCAGCAGCTTAAAAAGGGCTAGCGGGGGTTGGGCCGGGGAGCTGTTTTTT.

J is TRBJ1-3 and V is TRBV19, with TRBD1 identical over 9 bases. The CDR3 contains 15 residues. J was trimmed by 5 bases and V by 5 bases; bases with no gene match: 7. The germline V gene encodes CDR1 LNHDA and CDR2 SQIVND (reference sequence). CDR3 region: CASSETGTGRNTIYF. DNA for the CDR3: TGTGCCAGTAGTGAAACCGGGACAGGGCGAAACACCATATATTTT. Complete variable domain (other parts from reference TRBV19 and TRBJ1-3): DGGITQSPKYLFRKEGQNVTLSCEQNLNHDAMYWYRQDPGQGLRLIYYSQIVNDFQKGDIAEGYSVSREKKESFPLTVTSAQKNPTAFYLCASSETGTGRNTIYFGEGSWLTVV.

The count of this clone is one. The chain combines TRBV7-2 with TRBJ2-7; 7 bases are shared with TRBD1. Germline V gene lookup returns CDR1 SGHTA and CDR2 FQGNSA. V dropped 1 base and J dropped 1; count of bases not matched to a gene: 7. The CDR3 has 16 residues. The CDR3 region has the DNA TGTGCCAGCAGCTTAGGGCCCCCGGGACAGTCCTACGAGCAGTACTTC. Protein sequence: CASSLGPPGQSYEQYF. Full variable domain (missing parts from reference TRBV7-2 and TRBJ2-7): GAGVSQSPSNKVTEKGKDVELRCDPISGHTALYWYRQSLGQGLEFLIYFQGNSAPDKSGLPSDRFSAERTGGSVSTLTIQRTQQEDSAVYLCASSLGPPGQSYEQYFGPGTRLTVT.

This clone was seen only once. V and J are TRBV6-5 and TRBJ1-4; TRBD1 is a possible D gene (6 bases). CDR3 length: 14 residues. The V end was cut by 6 bases, the J end by 3 bases, with 11 bases between. Germline V gene sequence: CDR1 MNHEY, CDR2 SVGAGI. CDR3 sequence reads: CASSPTGPNEKLFF. CDR3 bases: TGTGCCAGCAGCCCGACAGGCCCTAATGAAAAACTGTTTTTT.

The chain combines TRBV4-1 with TRBJ2-7, with D possibly TRBD2 on 6 matching bases. V was shortened by 4 bases and J by 2 bases, with 9 bases between the two germline ends. This CDR3 region has 13 residues. Germline CDR1 is MGHRA and CDR2 is YSYEKL. CDR3 nucleotide sequence: TGCGCCAGCAGCCGGGACTTAGCCTACGAGCAGTACTTC. This sequence encodes CASSRDLAYEQYF.

This clone was recorded once. The genes are TRBV30 and TRBJ2-5; the D is unclear. The germline V and J ends were trimmed by 2 bases and 4 bases, with 8 bases remaining between them. Germline CDR1 and CDR2: GTSNPN and SVGIG (reference sequence). CDR3 length equals 12 residues. The CDR3 coding sequence is TGTGCCTGGAGTACTCTGTTAGAGACCCAGTACTTC. This gives the protein CAWSTLLETQYF.

This rearrangement joins TRBV5-8 to TRBJ1-1; D ambiguous. The CDR3 covers 15 residues. Per germline, CDR1 SGHTS and CDR2 YDEGEE. The ends were cut back, 9 bases at V and 3 bases at J, with 21 bases in the middle. The CDR3 DNA reads TGTGCCACCGAAGCAGGTGCAGGCATTCACACTGAAGCTTTCTTT. Translation gives CATEAGAGIHTEAFF.

The V and J genes are TRBV28 and TRBJ1-6, with TRBD1 matching over 7 bases. The V segment lost 6 bases and the J segment 6 bases; nucleotides outside the gene matches: 8. Looked up from germline, CDR1 is MDHEN and CDR2 is SYDVKM. CDR3 length: 15 residues. In DNA form, the CDR3 reads TGTGCCAGCAGCGAGGGACAGAGCTTTAATTCACCCCTCCACTTT. Residues: CASSEGQSFNSPLHF.

V gene TRBV6-5 combines with J gene TRBJ1-1, with 7 bases lining up with TRBD1. The CDR3 covers 13 residues. The trim removed 0 bases at V and 11 bases at J, leaving 6 bases unmatched. Germline-derived CDR1 and CDR2 are MNHEY and SVGAGI. Written as DNA, the CDR3 is TGTGCCAGCAGTTACTCGAGAGACAGGGAGGCTTTCTTT. Translating it yields CASSYSRDREAFF.

The chain employs TRBV11-2 and TRBJ2-3; 11 nucleotides line up with TRBD2. The V segment lost 1 base and the J segment 4 bases; nucleotides outside the gene matches: 4. The CDR3 loop spans 16 amino acids. Germline CDR1 is SGHAT and CDR2 is FQNNGV. The CDR3 nucleotides are TGTGCCAGCAGCTTAGTAGCGGGGGGGCTGGCAGATACGCAGTATTTT. Its translation: CASSLVAGGLADTQYF.

This clone is a singleton in its sample. J is TRBJ2-2 and V is TRBV18; D gene unclear. This CDR3 spans 16 amino acids. Per the germline V gene, CDR1 is KGHSH and CDR2 is LQKENI. Trimming took 4 bases from V and 3 from J, leaving 15 bases between them. The CDR3 sequence is CASSLQVSLYTGELFF. Here the CDR3 DNA reads TGTGCCAGCTCACTCCAGGTTTCCCTTTACACCGGGGAGCTGTTTTTT.

The CDR3 region is CASSYWGRDASEKLFF. Here the CDR3 DNA reads TGTGCCAGCAGTTACTGGGGGAGGGATGCCAGTGAAAAACTGTTTTTT. V is TRBV6-5 and J is TRBJ1-4; the D gene is possibly TRBD1 (5 bases). The CDR3 totals 16 residues. Germline V gene lookup returns CDR1 MNHEY and CDR2 SVGAGI. The ends were cut back, 1 base at V and 7 bases at J, with 16 bases in the middle.

V usage is TRBV25-1 and J usage is TRBJ1-6; D gene unclear. The CDR3 runs 13 residues. V was clipped by 3 bases and J by 8 bases, with 8 bases between them. Germline values: CDR1 MGHDK, CDR2 SYGVNS. The CDR3, as DNA: TGTGCCAGCAGTGACCTTGCGGATTCACCCCTCCACTTT. This encodes CASSDLADSPLHF.

V gene TRBV19 combines with J gene TRBJ1-5; perhaps TRBD1 as D (5 bases). CDR3 length: 15 amino acids. Trimming removed 8 bases from V and 4 bases from J, with 18 bases in between. The germline CDR1 and CDR2 sequences are LNHDA and SQIVND (reference sequence). The CDR3 bases are TGTGCCAGTTCCCTGGATGGGAGGGGTAATCAGCCCCAGCATTTT. Its translation is CASSLDGRGNQPQHF.

The V call is TRBV30, the J call TRBJ2-5; maybe TRBD2 (6 bases). The CDR3 extends over 12 amino acids. Per germline, CDR1 GTSNPN and CDR2 SVGIG (reference sequence). V was trimmed by 4 bases and J by 3 bases, leaving 9 bases between them. The CDR3 sequence is CAWTRGEETQYF. Written as DNA, the CDR3 is TGTGCCTGGACTCGCGGGGAAGAGACCCAGTACTTC.

The rearrangement joins TRBV5-5 to TRBJ1-1; TRBD1 matches 7 bases. Germline V lookup: CDR1 SGHKS, CDR2 YYEKEE (reference sequence). The CDR3 has 13 residues. V trimming: 7 bases; J trimming: 5 bases; junction bases outside the gene matches: 8. The CDR3 region has the DNA TGTGCCAGCTTGAGTCCAGGGGGAACTGAAGCTTTCTTT. Protein sequence: CASLSPGGTEAFF.

This clone showed up just once. The rearrangement joins TRBV27 to TRBJ2-5, with 8 bases aligning to TRBD2. J gave up 1 base and V 7 bases, and 14 bases lay outside the gene matches. The CDR3 has 17 amino acids. CDR1 is MNHEY and CDR2 is SMNVEV in the germline V gene (reference sequence). The CDR3 DNA follows: TGTGCCAGCACGACGGGAGGGCCGTGGCCCCCCCAAGAGACCCAGTACTTC. It specifies CASTTGGPWPPQETQYF.

V gene TRBV28 combines with J gene TRBJ2-5, with 7 bases lining up with TRBD1. There are 13 residues in the CDR3. Germline V gene sequence: CDR1 MDHEN, CDR2 SYDVKM. V trimming: 6 bases; J trimming: 3 bases; junction bases outside the gene matches: 4. The CDR3 region is CASRPQGKETQYF. As DNA, the CDR3 is TGTGCCAGCAGGCCACAGGGGAAAGAGACCCAGTACTTC.